These 12 T cell receptor beta chains were sequenced from one sample in a study of regulatory T cells in long-lasting Graves disease. Time point given: newly diagnosed GD, antithyroid drugs for less than 3 months. From RNA extracted from PBMCs, the TCR library was made. Construction of TCR beta libraries relied on iRepertoire HTBI primers and on Arm-PCR targeting CDR3 regions. One entry per CDR3 protein results from TCRdb running MiXCR on the multiplex PCR reads. The data show a few hundred thousand distinct CDR3 sequences, about 14% seen once. The same data also went into a second study, on T cells in Graves' hyperthyroidism and ophthalmopathy.

The sequenced sample was peripheral blood mononuclear cells (PBMCs), obtained at new diagnosis, from a patient treated with antithyroid drugs. These receptors were collected from a man aged 30-40 years with Graves disease.

This clonotype was seen a handful of times. CDR3 DNA: TGCGCCAGCAGCTTGTACAGGGGAGTAGCGGAGACCCAGTACTTC. This translates into CASSLYRGVAETQYF. The chain has TRBV5-1 and TRBJ2-5; 7 bases match TRBD1. V lost 1 base, J lost 5 bases, and 8 bases stayed unmatched. The CDR3 contains 15 residues. Germline V gene lookup returns CDR1 SGHRS and CDR2 YFSETQ.

In its sample, this clonotype was seen a few times. The DNA for the CDR3 is TGTGCCAGTAGTATCGGACAGGGGGGGGCCTACGAGCAGTACTTC. Amino acids: CASSIGQGGAYEQYF. The rearrangement links TRBV19 to TRBJ2-7, with 10 positions matching TRBD1. V shed 3 bases and J 2 bases; nucleotides not matched to a gene: 4. Per the germline V gene, CDR1 is LNHDA and CDR2 is SQIVND (reference sequence). The CDR3 has 15 residues.

The gene calls are TRBV7-9 and TRBJ1-5, with D possibly TRBD1 on 6 matching bases. The V end lost 5 bases, the J end lost 7 bases, and 15 bases lay between the germline ends. Germline V gives CDR1 SEHNR, CDR2 FQNEAQ (reference sequence). This CDR3 has 14 residues. The CDR3 region has the DNA TGTGCCAGCAGCGGACCGGGGGCTAACCAGCCCCAGCATTTT. Amino acid sequence: CASSGPGANQPQHF.

This clonotype showed up just a few times. The V and J genes are TRBV6-1 and TRBJ2-6; perhaps TRBD1 as D (5 bases). CDR1 and CDR2 (germline): MNHNS, SASEGT. The germline V and J ends were trimmed by 8 bases and 0 bases, with 11 bases remaining between them. The CDR3 spans 15 residues. The CDR3 DNA follows: TGTGCCAGCGCTATGGACAACTCTGGGGCCAACGTCCTGACTTTC. It codes for CASAMDNSGANVLTF.

To note about this clonotype: Given a much more abundant clone one base away, this may be a read error. The chain couples TRBV18 to TRBJ2-3, with D unresolved. Germline V gives CDR1 KGHSH, CDR2 LQKENI. The V end lost 10 bases, the J end lost 2 bases, and 16 bases lay between the germline ends. This CDR3 spans 14 amino acids. CDR3 residues: CANSPSATTDTQYF. DNA of the CDR3: TGTGCCAACTCTCCCTCCGCCACCACAGATACGCAGTATTTT.

This clonotype was picked up many times. The chain is built from TRBV11-2 and TRBJ2-1; 7 nucleotides match TRBD2. Unmatched junction bases numbered 5, after V lost 1 base and J lost 8 bases. CDR3 size: 14 residues. Germline CDR1 is SGHAT and CDR2 is FQNNGV. CDR3 residues: CASSLADRGDEQFF. The CDR3 nucleotides read TGTGCCAGCAGCTTAGCTGACCGGGGGGATGAGCAGTTCTTC.

This clonotype has a count of ten or more. The genes are TRBV20-1 and TRBJ2-1; 7 bases fit TRBD2. This CDR3 region has 15 residues. Germline CDR1 reads DFQATT; CDR2 reads SNEGSKA (reference sequence). V lost 2 bases and J lost 0; bases outside the gene matches: 4. CDR3 coding DNA: TGCAGTGCTAGAAGTGGGAGGGCCTCCTACAATGAGCAGTTCTTC. Its translation: CSARSGRASYNEQFF.

Comments on this clonotype: A far bigger clonotype differs at one base, so this is likely a read error. Here the CDR3 omits its conserved ending phenylalanine or tryptophan, so a read error is the likely source. The chain combines TRBV12-3 or TRBV12-4 with TRBJ2-1, with 7 positions matching TRBD2. CDR3 size: 16 residues. CDR3 DNA sequence: TGTGCCATCAGTGACACAGCGGGACTCTCTCGAAATGAGCAGTTCTCC. Its translation: CAISDTAGLSRNEQFS.

At least ten counts were recorded for this clonotype. The V gene is TRBV14, the J gene TRBJ2-5; TRBD1 might be the D (6 bases). The germline V gene encodes CDR1 SGHDN and CDR2 FVKESK. The CDR3 totals 14 residues. Trimming took off 5 bases at V and 1 base at J, with 11 bases between the two ends. For the CDR3, the DNA is TGTGCCAGCAGCTACGGGACATCCCAAGAGACCCAGTACTTC. Protein sequence: CASSYGTSQETQYF.

Notes on this clonotype: A much larger clone differs by one base, so this may be a read error. The CDR3 spells CASSVLSGRQETQYF. CDR3 DNA: TGTGCCAGCAGTGTCTTGAGCGGCAGGCAAGAGACCCAGTACTTC. The rearrangement links TRBV25-1 to TRBJ2-5, with D maybe TRBD2 (5 bases). With 4 bases removed from V and 2 bases from J, the gap between germline ends came to 14 bases. Germline V CDR1 and CDR2: MGHDK, SYGVNS. This CDR3 region has 15 residues.

This clonotype was seen repeatedly, ten times or more. The rearrangement joins TRBV6-1 to TRBJ2-2, with D tentatively TRBD2 (6 bases). V shed 8 bases and J shed 1 base, with 11 bases lying between them. The CDR3 has 14 residues. Germline CDR1 reads MNHNS; CDR2 reads SASEGT. CDR3 in amino acids: CASRERRNTGELFF. CDR3 nucleotides: TGTGCCAGCCGGGAGCGGAGGAACACCGGGGAGCTGTTTTTT.

The genes are TRBV20-1 and TRBJ2-7, with 9 bases lining up with TRBD1. CDR1 DFQATT and CDR2 SNEGSKA come from the germline V gene (reference sequence). J lost 1 base, V lost 0 bases, and 4 bases had no gene match. The length of the CDR3 is 15 residues. CDR3 in DNA: TGCAGTGCTAGAGATTTGGACAGGGGATCCTACGAGCAGTACTTC. Amino acid sequence: CSARDLDRGSYEQYF.